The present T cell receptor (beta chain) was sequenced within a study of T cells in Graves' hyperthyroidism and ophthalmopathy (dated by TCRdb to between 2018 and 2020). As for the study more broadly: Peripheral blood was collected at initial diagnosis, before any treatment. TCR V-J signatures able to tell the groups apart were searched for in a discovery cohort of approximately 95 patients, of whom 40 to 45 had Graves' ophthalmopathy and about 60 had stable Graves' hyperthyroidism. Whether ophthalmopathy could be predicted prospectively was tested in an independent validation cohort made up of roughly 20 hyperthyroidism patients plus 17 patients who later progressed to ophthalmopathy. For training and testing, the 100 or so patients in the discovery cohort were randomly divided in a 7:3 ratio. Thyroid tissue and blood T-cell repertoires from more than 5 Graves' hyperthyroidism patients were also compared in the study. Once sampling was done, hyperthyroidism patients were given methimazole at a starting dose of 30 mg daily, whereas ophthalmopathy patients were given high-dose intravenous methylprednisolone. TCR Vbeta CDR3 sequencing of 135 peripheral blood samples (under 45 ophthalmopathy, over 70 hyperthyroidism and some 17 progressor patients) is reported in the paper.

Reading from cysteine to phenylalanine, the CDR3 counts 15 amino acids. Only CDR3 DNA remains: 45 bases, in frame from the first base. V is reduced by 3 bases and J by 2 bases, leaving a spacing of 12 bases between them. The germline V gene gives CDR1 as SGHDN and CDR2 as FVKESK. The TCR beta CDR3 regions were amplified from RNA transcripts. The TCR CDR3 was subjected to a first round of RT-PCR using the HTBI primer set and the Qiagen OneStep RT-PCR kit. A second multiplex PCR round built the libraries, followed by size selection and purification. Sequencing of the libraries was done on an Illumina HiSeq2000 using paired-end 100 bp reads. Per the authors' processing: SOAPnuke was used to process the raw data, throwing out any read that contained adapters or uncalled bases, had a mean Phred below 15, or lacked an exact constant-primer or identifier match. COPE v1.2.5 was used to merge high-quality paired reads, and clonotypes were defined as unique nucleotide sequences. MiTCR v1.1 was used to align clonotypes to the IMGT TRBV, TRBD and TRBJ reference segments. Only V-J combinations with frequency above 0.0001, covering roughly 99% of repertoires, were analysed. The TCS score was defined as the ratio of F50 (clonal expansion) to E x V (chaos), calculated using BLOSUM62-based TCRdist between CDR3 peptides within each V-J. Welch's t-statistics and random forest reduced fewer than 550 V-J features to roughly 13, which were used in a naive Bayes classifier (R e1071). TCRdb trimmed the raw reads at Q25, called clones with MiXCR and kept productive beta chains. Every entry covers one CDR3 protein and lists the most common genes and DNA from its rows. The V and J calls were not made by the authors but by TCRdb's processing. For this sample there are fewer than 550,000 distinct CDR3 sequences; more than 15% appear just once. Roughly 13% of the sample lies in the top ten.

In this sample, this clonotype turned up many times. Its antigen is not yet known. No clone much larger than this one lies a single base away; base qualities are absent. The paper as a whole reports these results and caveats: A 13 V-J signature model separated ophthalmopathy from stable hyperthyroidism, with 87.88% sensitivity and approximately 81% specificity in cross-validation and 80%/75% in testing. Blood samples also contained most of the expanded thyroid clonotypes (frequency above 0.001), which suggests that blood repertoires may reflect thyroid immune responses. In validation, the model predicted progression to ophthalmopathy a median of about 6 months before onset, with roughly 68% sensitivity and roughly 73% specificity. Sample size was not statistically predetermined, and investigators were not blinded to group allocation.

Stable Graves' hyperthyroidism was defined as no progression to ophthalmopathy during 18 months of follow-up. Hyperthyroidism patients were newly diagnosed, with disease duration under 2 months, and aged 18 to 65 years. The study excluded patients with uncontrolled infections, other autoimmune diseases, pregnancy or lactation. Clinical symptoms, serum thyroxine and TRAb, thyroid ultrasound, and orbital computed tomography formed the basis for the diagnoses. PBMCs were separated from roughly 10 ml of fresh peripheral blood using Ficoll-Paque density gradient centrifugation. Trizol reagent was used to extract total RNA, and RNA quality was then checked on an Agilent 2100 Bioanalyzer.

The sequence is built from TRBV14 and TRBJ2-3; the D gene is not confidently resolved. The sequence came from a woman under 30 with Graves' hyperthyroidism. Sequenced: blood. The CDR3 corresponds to CASSHLLPLTDTQYF. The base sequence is TGTGCCAGCAGCCACCTCCTCCCGCTCACAGATACGCAGTATTTT.